The clone carrying this T cell receptor (beta chain) was counted between two and nine times. Sequenced by immunoSEQ multiplex PCR; TCRdb stores in-frame clones only, minus some. The sample consists of around 300,000 clones, less than 90% of them appearing once. The data belong to a study of blood T cell repertoires in COVID-19. Study-level background: Sources were T cells, B-cell-depleted T cells, or PBMCs; the material itself was cDNA or gDNA.

The V segment lost 7 bases and the J segment 1 base; nucleotides outside the gene matches: 4. CDR1 LNHDA and CDR2 SQIVND come from the germline V gene (reference sequence). The CDR3 has 14 residues. Seattle researchers signed up patients amid active infection and tracked them longitudinally. The chain recombines TRBV19 with TRBJ1-3; 7 bases are shared with TRBD1. This sequence was found in a woman aged 70 to 79 with COVID-19, enrolled during active disease. What was sequenced was peripheral blood. The CDR3 DNA follows: TGTGCCAGTACCCTACAGGGGTCTGGAAACACCATATATTTT. It yields the protein CASTLQGSGNTIYF.